Sequencing of this T cell receptor (beta chain) was carried out in a study of shared clonotypes between healthy human individuals. Background on the study: Each donor's CD4 naive and CD4 memory cells filled three plates apiece, CD8 naive two, and CD8 memory one. Study-level findings and limits: Shared clonotypes across all four donors exceeded non-shared ones in generation probability. Shared clonotypes: about 5.3% naive CD4, roughly 4% naive CD8, under 2.5% memory CD4, more than 0.3% memory CD8.

Positively selected for CCR7, the CD45RO-negative cells used as naive CD8 cells excluded terminally differentiated effector memory CD45RA+ cells. A word on this clone: Its antigen is not identified.

The germline CDR1 and CDR2 sequences are SGHDT and YYEEEE. V dropped 0 bases and J dropped 8 bases, with 11 bases sitting between them. This CDR3 has 13 residues. Produced via immunoSEQ multiplex PCR; TCRdb's table is partial and in-frame only. The repertoire consists of about 1.9 million clones, with just under 95% occurring once and the leading ten covering around 1.8%. The TCR comes from a man aged 18-30 years in good health. Some clones in this sample may be carry-over from other donors' samples. Material for sequencing was naive CD8+ T cells from PBMCs. The rearrangement links TRBV5-6 to TRBJ1-2; no reliable D call. DNA of the CDR3: TGTGCCAGCAGCTTGGGTCAGGATGGAGGCTACACCTTC. The encoded protein is CASSLGQDGGYTF.